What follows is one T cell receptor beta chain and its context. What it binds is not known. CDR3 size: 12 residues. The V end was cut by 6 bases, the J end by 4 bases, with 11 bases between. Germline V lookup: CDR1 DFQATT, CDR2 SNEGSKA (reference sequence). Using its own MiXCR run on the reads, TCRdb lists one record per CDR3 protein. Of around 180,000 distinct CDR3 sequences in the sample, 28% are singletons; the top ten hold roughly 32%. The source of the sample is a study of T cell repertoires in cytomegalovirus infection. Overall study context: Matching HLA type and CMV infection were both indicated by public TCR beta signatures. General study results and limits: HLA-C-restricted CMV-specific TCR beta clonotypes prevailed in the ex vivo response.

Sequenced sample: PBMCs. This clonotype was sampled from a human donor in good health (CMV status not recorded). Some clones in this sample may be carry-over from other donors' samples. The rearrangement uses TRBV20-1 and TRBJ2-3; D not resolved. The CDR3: CSAAPYADTQYF. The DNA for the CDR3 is TGCAGTGCCGCGCCGTACGCAGATACGCAGTATTTT.